The 13 T cell receptor beta chains below come from one sample, sequenced in a study of control samples from healthy donors and cancer patients. Here immunoSEQ multiplex PCR was the method, and the copy in TCRdb shows in-frame clones only, minus some. The sample lists 350,000 to 450,000 clones; approximately 90% were seen once. The sequenced sample was PBMCs. Receptor source: a man in his forties with head and neck cancer.

This clone has a single count. This chain joins TRBV5-1 and TRBJ1-1; 7 bases line up with TRBD1. The CDR3 is made up of 14 amino acids. Germline loops: CDR1 SGHRS, CDR2 YFSETQ. J lost 4 bases, V lost 4 bases, and 7 bases had no gene match. The CDR3 spells CASSPIAGGTEAFF. Here the CDR3 DNA reads TGCGCCAGCAGCCCCATCGCAGGGGGCACTGAAGCTTTCTTT.

The chain uses TRBV9 and TRBJ2-6; the D gene is possibly TRBD2 (5 bases). The CDR3 has 17 amino acids. V gave up 0 bases and J gave up 0 bases, with 10 bases separating them. Looked up from germline, CDR1 is SGDLS and CDR2 is YYNGEE. This CDR3 is CASSVDLATSGANVLTF. CDR3 DNA: TGTGCCAGCAGCGTAGATTTAGCGACCTCTGGGGCCAACGTCCTGACTTTC.

This clone was seen just once. The J gene is TRBJ1-3, the V gene TRBV11-2, with unresolved D. CDR1 and CDR2 from the germline V gene are SGHAT and FQNNGV. The CDR3 loop spans 15 amino acids. The V gene lost 6 bases and the J gene lost 0 bases, with 12 bases spanning the gap. The CDR3 reads CASSDGPSSGNTIYF. DNA of the CDR3: TGTGCCAGCAGTGACGGGCCTAGCTCTGGAAACACCATATATTTT.

A remark on this clone: The sample contains more than one DNA sequence encoding this CDR3. This chain uses TRBV5-1 with TRBJ1-5, with D unclear. Deletions cut 0 bases from V and 0 bases from J, with 4 bases between. Germline V lookup: CDR1 SGHRS, CDR2 YFSETQ. The CDR3 is 14 amino acids. CDR3 DNA sequence: TGCGCCAGCAGCTTGGGCGGTAGCAATCAGCCCCAGCATTTT. Its protein is CASSLGGSNQPQHF.

The chain employs TRBV7-3 and TRBJ1-2; 7 bases match TRBD1. The trim removed 0 bases at V and 8 bases at J, leaving 9 bases unmatched. The CDR3 spans 15 residues. CDR1 is SGHTA and CDR2 is FQGTGA in the germline V gene. Here the CDR3 reads CASSLTGGVNLGYTF. The CDR3 coding sequence is TGTGCCAGCAGCTTAACAGGGGGCGTTAATTTAGGCTACACCTTC. The full variable domain, in which reference TRBV7-3 and TRBJ1-2 provide the parts outside the CDR3, is GAGVSQTPSNKVTEKGKYVELRCDPISGHTALYWYRQSLGQGPEFLIYFQGTGAADDSGLPNDRFFAVRPEGSVSTLKIQRTERGDSAVYLCASSLTGGVNLGYTFGSGTRLTVV.

The rearrangement links TRBV2 to TRBJ1-5, with a tentative D call TRBD1 (6 bases). The CDR3 is made up of 14 amino acids. Germline loops: CDR1 SNHLY, CDR2 FYNNEI. V lost 3 bases to trimming and J lost 5 bases, with 11 bases between them. In nucleotides, the CDR3 is TGTGCCAGCAGTGAGTCCAGGGGTCATCAGCCCCAGCATTTT. Amino acids: CASSESRGHQPQHF.

This chain uses TRBV14 with TRBJ2-7; the D call may be TRBD1 or TRBD2 (5 bases each). Trimming cost V 4 bases and J 2 bases, with 9 bases left between them. The CDR3 is made up of 13 amino acids. Germline V CDR1 and CDR2: SGHDN, FVKESK. The CDR3 DNA reads as TGTGCCAGCAGCCCGGGACCCGCCTACGAGCAGTACTTC. As protein: CASSPGPAYEQYF.

The chain is built from TRBV6-5 and TRBJ2-7, with TRBD1 as a possible D gene (5 bases). V was shortened by 7 bases and J by 3 bases, with 16 bases between the two germline ends. Per the germline V gene, CDR1 is MNHEY and CDR2 is SVGAGI. The CDR3 spans 14 residues. The CDR3 DNA reads TGTGCCAGCACCAAGGGGCCTCTGCACTACGAGCAGTACTTC. Encoded protein: CASTKGPLHYEQYF.

This chain links TRBV14 with TRBJ2-1, with 7 bases matching TRBD1. The CDR3 is made up of 15 amino acids. Germline lookup yields CDR1 SGHDN and CDR2 FVKESK. After removal of 4 bases from V and 1 base from J, the junction contained 4 bases not matched to a gene. CDR3 bases: TGTGCCAGCAGCCCTCCGGGACAGTCCTACAATGAGCAGTTCTTC. Translation: CASSPPGQSYNEQFF.

The V gene is TRBV4-2, the J gene TRBJ2-7; D possibly corresponds to TRBD2 (6 bases). The CDR3 totals 15 residues. The germline V and J ends were trimmed by 2 bases and 2 bases, with 13 bases remaining between them. CDR1 is LGHNA, CDR2 YNFKEQ, per germline. CDR3 in amino acids: CASSQLPGATYEQYF. The CDR3 DNA is TGTGCCAGCAGCCAACTACCGGGAGCCACCTACGAGCAGTACTTC.

The chain has TRBV6-5 and TRBJ2-3; D is ambiguous. The germline V gene encodes CDR1 MNHEY and CDR2 SVGAGI. Trimming removed 8 bases at V and 2 bases at J, with 5 bases between. The CDR3 sequence is 11 residues long. CDR3 residues: CASAYTDTQYF. The DNA of the CDR3 is TGTGCCAGCGCCTACACAGATACGCAGTATTTT.

The CDR3 region is CASSLGGWSNQPQHF. In DNA, the CDR3 is TGTGCCAGCAGCCTGGGGGGTTGGAGCAATCAGCCCCAGCATTTT. V gene TRBV27 combines with J gene TRBJ1-5, with D perhaps matching TRBD1 (5 bases). This CDR3 is built from 15 residues. With 6 bases removed from V and 1 base from J, the gap between germline ends came to 13 bases. The germline V gene encodes CDR1 MNHEY and CDR2 SMNVEV (reference sequence).

This clone occurred once. The chain combines TRBV9 with TRBJ1-6; TRBD1 aligns across 7 bases. This CDR3 region has 16 residues. Germline lookup yields CDR1 SGDLS and CDR2 YYNGEE. J was trimmed by 6 bases and V by 3 bases; bases with no gene match: 9. The CDR3 sequence: CASSGRGQLFNSPLHF. For the CDR3, the DNA is TGTGCCAGCAGCGGCCGGGGACAGCTTTTTAATTCACCCCTCCACTTT. The whole variable domain, filled in from reference TRBV9 and TRBJ1-6, reads DSGVTQTPKHLITATGQRVTLRCSPRSGDLSVYWYQQSLDQGLQFLIQYYNGEERAKGNILERFSAQQFPDLHSELNLSSLELGDSALYFCASSGRGQLFNSPLHFGNGTRLTVT.